The 20 T cell receptor beta chains below were found in one sample sequenced in a study of T cells in localized non-small cell lung cancer (dated by TCRdb to the early 2020s). Library method: the immunoSEQ multiplex PCR assay. TCRdb mirrors the immuneACCESS table, restricted to in-frame sequences. Some clones are absent from its copies; in checked studies, under half trace to an unresolved V gene, and the reason for the others is unknown. The sample has around 92,000 clones on record, approximately 91% of them singletons. Roughly 4.3% of the sample comes from the top ten. Specimen: PBMCs, collected before any cancer treatment. Receptor source: a woman aged 40 to 75 with stage II squamous cell lung carcinoma.

This clone has more than one count but fewer than ten. The gene calls are TRBV19 and TRBJ1-2; D ambiguous. The CDR3 covers 12 residues. Germline-derived CDR1 and CDR2 are LNHDA and SQIVND (reference sequence). V lost 7 bases to trimming and J lost 3 bases, with 9 bases between them. The CDR3 region is CASKGGYYGYTF. In DNA, the CDR3 is TGTGCCAGTAAGGGCGGATACTATGGCTACACCTTC.

The rearrangement joins TRBV19 to TRBJ2-1; D is ambiguous. CDR3 length: 17 amino acids. The V and J ends lost 3 bases and 5 bases respectively, with 20 bases between them. Germline loops: CDR1 LNHDA, CDR2 SQIVND (reference sequence). The CDR3 spells CASSIKGVAGSNNEQFF. The CDR3 DNA follows: TGTGCCAGTAGTATCAAAGGTGTGGCAGGTTCTAACAATGAGCAGTTCTTC. Full variable domain (remainder filled in from reference TRBV19 and TRBJ2-1): DGGITQSPKYLFRKEGQNVTLSCEQNLNHDAMYWYRQDPGQGLRLIYYSQIVNDFQKGDIAEGYSVSREKKESFPLTVTSAQKNPTAFYLCASSIKGVAGSNNEQFFGPGTRLTVL.

The CDR3 reads CASTGAGDTQYF. CDR3 DNA sequence: TGTGCCAGCACCGGGGCGGGGGATACGCAGTATTTT. J is TRBJ2-3 and V is TRBV2; D perhaps matches TRBD2 (6 bases). CDR1 is SNHLY, CDR2 FYNNEI, per germline. This CDR3 spans 12 amino acids. Trimming took off 7 bases at V and 6 bases at J, with 11 bases between the two ends.

The chain joins TRBV12-5 to TRBJ2-1, with 10 bases fitting TRBD2. The CDR3 length is 16 residues. Germline loops: CDR1 LGHNT, CDR2 FRNRAP. Trimming at V came to 5 bases and at J to 6 bases, leaving 10 bases not matched to a gene. CDR3 amino acids: CASGTGRLAGVNEQFF. CDR3 nucleotides: TGTGCTAGTGGTACTGGCAGGCTAGCGGGGGTCAATGAGCAGTTCTTC.

This sequence joins TRBV7-9 and TRBJ2-5, with no clear D. Trimming cost V 5 bases and J 5 bases, with 9 bases left between them. Germline loops: CDR1 SEHNR, CDR2 FQNEAQ (reference sequence). CDR3 length: 12 residues. CDR3 bases: TGTGCCAGCAGCCCGTTAGGGGAGACCCAGTACTTC. This gives the protein CASSPLGETQYF. The variable domain in full, with the rest retrieved from reference TRBV7-9 and TRBJ2-5, is DTGVSQNPRHKITKRGQNVTFRCDPISEHNRLYWYRQTLGQGPEFLTYFQNEAQLEKSRLLSDRFSAERPKGSFSTLEIQRTEQGDSAMYLCASSPLGETQYFGPGTRLLVL.

This clone was recorded only once. The chain has TRBV6-5 and TRBJ2-3; D tentatively fits TRBD1 or TRBD2 (7 bases each). Trimming pared 2 bases from V and 6 bases from J, leaving 12 bases between. From germline, CDR1 is MNHEY and CDR2 SVGAGI. This CDR3 has 14 residues. CDR3 in DNA: TGTGCCAGCAGTTACGGGGGGGGACAGGATACGCAGTATTTT. Protein: CASSYGGGQDTQYF.

The chain is built from TRBV19 and TRBJ2-6, with D possibly called TRBD1 or TRBD2 (5 bases each). The CDR3 is 21 amino acids. Germline V gives CDR1 LNHDA, CDR2 SQIVND (reference sequence). The V end lost 4 bases, the J end lost 0 bases, and 25 bases lay between the germline ends. As DNA, the CDR3 is TGTGCCAGTAGTACGATTGGGCCCAGGGACGCGGTGGGCTCTGGGGCCAACGTCCTGACTTTC. Its translation: CASSTIGPRDAVGSGANVLTF.

The J gene is TRBJ2-5, the V gene TRBV2, with 9 positions matching TRBD2. Trimming removed 7 bases from V and 4 bases from J; junction bases left unmatched: 10. From germline, CDR1 is SNHLY and CDR2 FYNNEI. The CDR3 covers 15 residues. CDR3 coding DNA: TGTGCCAGCAACGGGGCGGGAGGGCCGTTAGAGACCCAGTACTTC. Protein sequence: CASNGAGGPLETQYF.

The rearrangement uses TRBV19 and TRBJ1-1; unclear D gene. The CDR3 totals 12 residues. Germline V CDR1 and CDR2: LNHDA, SQIVND (reference sequence). With 6 bases removed from V and 0 bases from J, the gap between germline ends came to 5 bases. For the CDR3, the DNA is TGTGCCAGTAGCCATTTGAACACTGAAGCTTTCTTT. Protein sequence: CASSHLNTEAFF.

This rearrangement joins TRBV18 to TRBJ1-1; no reliable D call. The CDR3 consists of 14 residues. The V and J ends lost 6 bases and 0 bases respectively, with 11 bases between them. Germline V gene sequence: CDR1 KGHSH, CDR2 LQKENI. CDR3 protein: CASSSSGVNTEAFF. The CDR3 DNA is TGTGCCAGCTCCTCCTCCGGGGTGAACACTGAAGCTTTCTTT.

The chain combines TRBV4-1 with TRBJ2-1; TRBD2 might be the D (5 bases). V gave up 0 bases and J gave up 0 bases, with 12 bases separating them. This CDR3 is 17 amino acids long. Per the germline V gene, CDR1 is MGHRA and CDR2 is YSYEKL. The CDR3 region is CASSQDPRGSSYNEQFF. The CDR3 DNA sequence: TGCGCCAGCAGCCAAGATCCCAGAGGGAGCTCCTACAATGAGCAGTTCTTC.

J is TRBJ2-1 and V is TRBV6-5; D gene ambiguous. The V end was cut by 0 bases, the J end by 1 base, with 10 bases between. This CDR3 has 16 amino acids. Germline CDR1 is MNHEY and CDR2 is SVGAGI. This CDR3 is CASSYSPAKSYNEQFF. CDR3 bases: TGTGCCAGCAGTTACTCCCCAGCGAAGTCCTACAATGAGCAGTTCTTC.

This chain uses TRBV25-1 with TRBJ1-5; D is unresolved. This CDR3 contains 13 residues. Trimming took off 5 bases at V and 2 bases at J, with 7 bases between the two ends. Germline CDR1 is MGHDK and CDR2 is SYGVNS. The chain's CDR3 is CASSPSGNQPQHF. The CDR3 bases are TGTGCCAGCAGTCCCTCCGGCAATCAGCCCCAGCATTTT. The full variable domain, in which reference TRBV25-1 and TRBJ1-5 provide the parts outside the CDR3, is EADIYQTPRYLVIGTGKKITLECSQTMGHDKMYWYQQDPGMELHLIHYSYGVNSTEKGDLSSESTVSRIRTEHFPLTLESARPSHTSQYLCASSPSGNQPQHFGDGTRLSIL.

This chain links TRBV19 with TRBJ2-7; 10 nucleotides match TRBD1. The CDR3 has 14 residues. V shed 6 bases and J 5 bases; nucleotides not matched to a gene: 7. The germline CDR1 and CDR2 sequences are LNHDA and SQIVND (reference sequence). CDR3 nucleotide sequence: TGTGCCAGTAGGACCGGGACAGGGGTTCACGAGCAGTACTTC. Its translation: CASRTGTGVHEQYF.

This chain uses TRBV7-9 with TRBJ1-2; D unclear. The ends were cut back, 5 bases at V and 8 bases at J, with 12 bases in the middle. The CDR3 covers 12 residues. The germline V gene encodes CDR1 SEHNR and CDR2 FQNEAQ (reference sequence). The CDR3 DNA sequence: TGTGCCAGCAGCCTACTAGGCGGCGGCTACACCTTC. Its translation: CASSLLGGGYTF.

V and J are TRBV4-2 and TRBJ1-1, with D perhaps matching TRBD1 (6 bases). Trimming took off 4 bases at V and 4 bases at J, with 19 bases between the two ends. The CDR3 spans 16 residues. Germline V lookup: CDR1 LGHNA, CDR2 YNFKEQ. The CDR3 protein is CASSPDPGRGGTEAFF. The CDR3 DNA is TGTGCCAGCAGCCCAGACCCCGGGAGGGGGGGCACTGAAGCTTTCTTT.

The chain combines TRBV20-1 with TRBJ2-5; D is undetermined. CDR3 length equals 10 residues. Germline assignment: CDR1 DFQATT and CDR2 SNEGSKA (reference sequence). CDR3 protein: CSQGQETQYF. DNA for the CDR3: TGCAGCCAAGGGCAGGAGACCCAGTACTTC.

This CDR3 is CASSIEKGTGYLLNQPQHF. In DNA form, the CDR3 reads TGTGCCAGTAGTATAGAAAAGGGGACAGGGTACCTGCTCAATCAGCCCCAGCATTTT. The chain uses TRBV19 and TRBJ1-5; 9 nucleotides align to TRBD1. The ends lost 0 bases at V and 3 bases at J; junction bases unmatched: 12. The germline gives CDR1 LNHDA, CDR2 SQIVND (reference sequence). This CDR3 spans 19 amino acids. Complete variable domain (other parts from reference TRBV19 and TRBJ1-5): DGGITQSPKYLFRKEGQNVTLSCEQNLNHDAMYWYRQDPGQGLRLIYYSQIVNDFQKGDIAEGYSVSREKKESFPLTVTSAQKNPTAFYLCASSIEKGTGYLLNQPQHFGDGTRLSIL.

V usage is TRBV18 and J usage is TRBJ1-1; D gene uncertain. The germline V gene encodes CDR1 KGHSH and CDR2 LQKENI. Trimming cost V 6 bases and J 1 base, with 6 bases left between them. The CDR3 has 12 amino acids. The CDR3 here is CASSLSNTEAFF. As DNA, the CDR3 is TGTGCCAGCTCCCTATCGAACACTGAAGCTTTCTTT.

V gene TRBV6-5 combines with J gene TRBJ2-1; D remains ambiguous. CDR3 size: 13 residues. Germline CDR1 MNHEY, CDR2 SVGAGI. With 9 bases removed from V and 1 base from J, the gap between germline ends came to 10 bases. The CDR3 is CASRVSSYNEQFF. CDR3 in DNA: TGTGCCAGTAGAGTCTCATCCTACAATGAGCAGTTCTTC.